Listed here is a single T cell receptor beta chain. Sequencing of TCR beta, carried out with a high-throughput approach, was applied to CD8+ and CD4+ T cells from the blood. These data belong to a study of CD8 T cells in Susac syndrome. cDNA came from roughly 0.53 to 1 ug RNA primed by random hexamers. A single record per CDR3 protein comes from TCRdb applying MiXCR to the immunoSEQ multiplex PCR reads. This table has about 300,000 distinct CDR3 sequences, 65% to 90% appearing once. Germline loops: CDR1 SGHNT, CDR2 YENEEA. V lost 5 bases and J lost 4, with 12 bases in between. The CDR3 has 13 amino acids.

The sample comprised CD8+ T cells from PBMCs. The genes are TRBV11-3 and TRBJ2-7; no definite D call. This clonotype was obtained from a human donor with multiple sclerosis. CDR3 region: CASSPSIGYEQYF. CDR3 bases: TGTGCCAGCAGCCCCTCGATAGGGTACGAGCAGTACTTC.